The T cell receptor beta chain described here comes from a study of cytomegalovirus exposure and HLA in healthy donors. Study-wide findings and caveats: Sequencing depth roughly uniform across donors was assumed in presence/absence analyses. It was shown in a later analysis that HLA-associated TCR beta chains were more clonally expanded than other, equally common chains.

This clone appeared a few times. Its matching antigen is unknown. The PCR had 60 Vbeta and 13 Jbeta primers. Sequencing used immunoSEQ multiplex PCR; TCRdb keeps in-frame clones, though not all of them. The table lists about 87,000 clones, around 68% of them singletons. The sample taken for sequencing was PBMCs. The receptor's source is a man younger than 45 in good health and CMV-seropositive.

CDR3 nucleotide sequence: TGCGCCAGCAGCTTGGGCCGACTAGCGGGGGCAGATACGCAGTATTTT. This gives the protein CASSLGRLAGADTQYF. This chain links TRBV5-1 with TRBJ2-3; 12 nucleotides line up with TRBD2. The CDR3 has 16 amino acids. Germline V CDR1 and CDR2: SGHRS, YFSETQ. Unmatched junction bases numbered 3, after V lost 0 bases and J lost 4 bases.